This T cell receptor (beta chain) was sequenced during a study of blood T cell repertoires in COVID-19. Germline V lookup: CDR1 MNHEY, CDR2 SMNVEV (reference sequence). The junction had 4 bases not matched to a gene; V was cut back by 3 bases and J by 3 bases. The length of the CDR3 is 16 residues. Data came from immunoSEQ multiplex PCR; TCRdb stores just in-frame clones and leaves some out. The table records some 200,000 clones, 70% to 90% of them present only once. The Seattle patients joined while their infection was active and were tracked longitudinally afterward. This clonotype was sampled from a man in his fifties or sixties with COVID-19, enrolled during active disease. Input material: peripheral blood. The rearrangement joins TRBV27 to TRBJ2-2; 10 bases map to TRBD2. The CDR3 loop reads CASSFTSGIYTGELFF. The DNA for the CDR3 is TGTGCCAGCAGTTTTACTAGCGGGATATACACCGGGGAGCTGTTTTTT.